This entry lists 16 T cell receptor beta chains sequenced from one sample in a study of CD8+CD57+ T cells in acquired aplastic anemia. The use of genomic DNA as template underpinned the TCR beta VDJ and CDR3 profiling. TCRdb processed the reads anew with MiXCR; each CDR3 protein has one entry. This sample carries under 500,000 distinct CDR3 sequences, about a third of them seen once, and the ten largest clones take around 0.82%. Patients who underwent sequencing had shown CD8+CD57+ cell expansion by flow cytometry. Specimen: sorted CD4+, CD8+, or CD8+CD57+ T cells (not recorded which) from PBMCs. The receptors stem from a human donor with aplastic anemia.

The CDR3: CASSTRRKSYGYTF. DNA of the CDR3: TGTGCCAGCAGTACAAGACGGAAGAGCTATGGCTACACCTTC. The chain carries TRBV28 and TRBJ1-2; D gene unclear. The CDR3 consists of 14 residues. Trimming pared 5 bases from V and 4 bases from J, leaving 14 bases between. Germline CDR1 and CDR2: MDHEN and SYDVKM.

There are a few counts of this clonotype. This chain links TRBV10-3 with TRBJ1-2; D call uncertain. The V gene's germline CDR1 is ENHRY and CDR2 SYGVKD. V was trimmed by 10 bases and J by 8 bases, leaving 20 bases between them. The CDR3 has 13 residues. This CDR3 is CASSPPRQAGYTF. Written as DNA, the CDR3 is TGTGCCAGCTCACCACCCCGGCAGGCGGGCTACACCTTC.

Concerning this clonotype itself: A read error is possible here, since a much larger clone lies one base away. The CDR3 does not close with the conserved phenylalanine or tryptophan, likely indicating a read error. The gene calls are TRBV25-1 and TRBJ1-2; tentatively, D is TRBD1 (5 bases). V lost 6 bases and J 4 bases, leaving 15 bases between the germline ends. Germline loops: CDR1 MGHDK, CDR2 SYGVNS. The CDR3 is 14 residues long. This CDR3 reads CASSFPREVYGYTL. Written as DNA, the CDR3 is TGTGCCAGCAGCTTTCCCAGGGAGGTCTATGGCTACACCCTC.

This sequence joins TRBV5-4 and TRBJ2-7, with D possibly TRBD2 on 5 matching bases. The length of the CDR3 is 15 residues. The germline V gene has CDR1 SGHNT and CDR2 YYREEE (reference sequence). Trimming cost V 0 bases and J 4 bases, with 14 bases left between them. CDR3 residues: CASSLAGSASYEQYF. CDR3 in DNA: TGTGCCAGCAGCTTGGCGGGGTCAGCTTCATACGAGCAGTACTTC. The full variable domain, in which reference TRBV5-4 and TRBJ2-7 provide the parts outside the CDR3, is ETGVTQSPTHLIKTRGQQVTLRCSSQSGHNTVSWYQQALGQGPQFIFQYYREEENGRGNFPPRFSGLQFPNYSSELNVNALELDDSALYLCASSLAGSASYEQYFGPGTRLTVT.

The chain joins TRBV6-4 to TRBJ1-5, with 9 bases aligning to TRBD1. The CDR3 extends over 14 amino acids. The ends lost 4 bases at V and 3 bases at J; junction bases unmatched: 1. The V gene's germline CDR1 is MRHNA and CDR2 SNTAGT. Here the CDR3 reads CASSGDRANQPQHF. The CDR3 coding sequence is TGTGCCAGCAGTGGGGACAGGGCCAATCAGCCCCAGCATTTT.

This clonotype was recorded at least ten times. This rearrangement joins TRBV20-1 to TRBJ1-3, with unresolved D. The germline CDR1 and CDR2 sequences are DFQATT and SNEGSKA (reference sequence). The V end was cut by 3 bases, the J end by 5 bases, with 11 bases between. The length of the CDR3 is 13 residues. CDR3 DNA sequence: TGCAGTGCTAGTTCGAGGGTTAGAAACACCATATATTTT. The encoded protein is CSASSRVRNTIYF.

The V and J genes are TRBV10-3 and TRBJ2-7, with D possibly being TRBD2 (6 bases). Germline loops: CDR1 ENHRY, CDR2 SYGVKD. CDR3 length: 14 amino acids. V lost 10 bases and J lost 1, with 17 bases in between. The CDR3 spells CATRNSGPSYEQYF. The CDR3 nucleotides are TGTGCCACCAGGAATAGCGGCCCTTCCTACGAGCAGTACTTC.

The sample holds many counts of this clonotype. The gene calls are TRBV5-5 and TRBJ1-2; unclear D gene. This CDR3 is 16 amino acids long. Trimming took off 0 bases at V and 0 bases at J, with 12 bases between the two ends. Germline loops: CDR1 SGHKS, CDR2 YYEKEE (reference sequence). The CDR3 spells CASSLASALTNYGYTF. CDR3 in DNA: TGTGCCAGCAGCTTGGCGTCTGCATTAACTAACTATGGCTACACCTTC.

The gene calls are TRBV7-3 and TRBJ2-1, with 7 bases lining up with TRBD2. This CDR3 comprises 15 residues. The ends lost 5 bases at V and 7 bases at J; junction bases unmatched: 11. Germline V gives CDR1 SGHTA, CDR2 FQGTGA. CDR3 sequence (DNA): TGTGCCAGCAGCCCTGGACTAGTGGTTACAAATGAGCAGTTCTTC. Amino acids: CASSPGLVVTNEQFF. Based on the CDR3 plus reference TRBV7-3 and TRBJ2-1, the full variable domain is GAGVSQTPSNKVTEKGKYVELRCDPISGHTALYWYRQSLGQGPEFLIYFQGTGAADDSGLPNDRFFAVRPEGSVSTLKIQRTERGDSAVYLCASSPGLVVTNEQFFGPGTRLTVL.

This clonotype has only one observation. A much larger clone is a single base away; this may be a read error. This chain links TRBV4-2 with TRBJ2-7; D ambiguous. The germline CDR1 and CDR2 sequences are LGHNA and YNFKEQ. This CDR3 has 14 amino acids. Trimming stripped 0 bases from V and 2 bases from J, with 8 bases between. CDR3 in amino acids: CASSQDVVAYEQYF. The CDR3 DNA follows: TGTGCCAGCAGCCAAGATGTCGTGGCCTACGAGCAGTACTTC.

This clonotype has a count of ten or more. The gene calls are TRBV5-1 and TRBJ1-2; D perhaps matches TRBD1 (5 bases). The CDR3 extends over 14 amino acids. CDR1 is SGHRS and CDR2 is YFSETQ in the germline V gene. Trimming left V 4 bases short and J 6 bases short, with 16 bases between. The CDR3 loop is CASSILGDEDGYTF. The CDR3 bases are TGCGCCAGCAGCATTTTGGGGGATGAGGATGGCTACACCTTC.

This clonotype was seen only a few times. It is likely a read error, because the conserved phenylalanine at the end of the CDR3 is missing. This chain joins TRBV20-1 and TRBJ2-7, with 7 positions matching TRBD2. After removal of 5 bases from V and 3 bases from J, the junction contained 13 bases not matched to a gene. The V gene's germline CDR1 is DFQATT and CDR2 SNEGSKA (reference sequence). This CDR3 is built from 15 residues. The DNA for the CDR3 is TGCAGTGCTCGAGCCCTAGCGGACCTCCACTACGAGCAGTACTCC. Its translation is CSARALADLHYEQYS.

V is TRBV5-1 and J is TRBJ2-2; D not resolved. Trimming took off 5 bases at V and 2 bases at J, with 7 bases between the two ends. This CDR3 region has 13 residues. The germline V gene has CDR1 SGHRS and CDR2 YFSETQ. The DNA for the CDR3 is TGCGCCAGCAGGGTGTTCAACACCGGGGAGCTGTTTTTT. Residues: CASRVFNTGELFF.

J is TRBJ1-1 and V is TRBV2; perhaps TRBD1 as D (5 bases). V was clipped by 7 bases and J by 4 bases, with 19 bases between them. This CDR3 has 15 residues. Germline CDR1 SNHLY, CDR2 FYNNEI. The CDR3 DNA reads TGTGCCAGCAACCCGGGACTTTGGGACTCCACTGAAGCTTTCTTT. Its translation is CASNPGLWDSTEAFF.

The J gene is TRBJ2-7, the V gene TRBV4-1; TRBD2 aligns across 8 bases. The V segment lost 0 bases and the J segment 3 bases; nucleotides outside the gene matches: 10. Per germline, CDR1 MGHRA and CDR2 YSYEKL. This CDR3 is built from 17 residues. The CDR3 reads CASSQEPGRGVIYEQYF. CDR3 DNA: TGCGCCAGCAGCCAAGAGCCGGGGCGGGGGGTGATCTACGAGCAGTACTTC.

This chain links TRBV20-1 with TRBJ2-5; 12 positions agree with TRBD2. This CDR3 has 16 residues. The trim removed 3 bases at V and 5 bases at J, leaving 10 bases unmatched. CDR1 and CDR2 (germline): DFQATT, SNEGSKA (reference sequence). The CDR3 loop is CSASTSGGTLRETQYF. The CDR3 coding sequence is TGCAGTGCTAGTACTAGCGGGGGGACCTTAAGGGAGACCCAGTACTTC.